Following are 24 T cell receptor beta chains from one sample sequenced in a study of quantifying T cell responses using KT2 cells. At the level of the study: TCR alpha and beta constant-region primers primed reverse transcription of RNA.

A single-stranded UMI oligo with SP2 sequence was ligated to cDNA 3' ends. The first PCR ran around 4 cycles with an equimolar RC1.1 and RC1.2 beta primer mix. One entry per CDR3 protein, called by TCRdb with MiXCR from the UMI-ligation and nested PCR reads. Of 39,000 or so distinct CDR3 sequences listed, about 15% are singletons. The sample was PBMCs spiked with cells of the T cell clone KT2. The receptors were gathered from a human donor.

The chain combines TRBV24-1 with TRBJ2-2; possibly TRBD1 for D (6 bases). The CDR3 loop spans 14 amino acids. Germline CDR1 KGHDR, CDR2 SFDVKD. Trimming took off 5 bases at V and 4 bases at J, with 10 bases between the two ends. The CDR3, as DNA: TGTGCCACCAGTGCACAGGGACCCACCGGGGAGCTGTTTTTT. Residues: CATSAQGPTGELFF.

V gene TRBV6-5 combines with J gene TRBJ1-2; D is ambiguous. V dropped 10 bases and J dropped 0 bases, with 12 bases sitting between them. CDR1 is MNHEY, CDR2 SVGAGI, per germline. The CDR3 covers 13 residues. The CDR3 bases are TGTGCCACCGGGATCAACCCTAACTATGGCTACACCTTC. Amino acid sequence: CATGINPNYGYTF.

This clonotype has more than one count but fewer than ten. The chain uses TRBV20-1 and TRBJ2-2, with a weak D call TRBD1 (5 bases). Germline values: CDR1 DFQATT, CDR2 SNEGSKA (reference sequence). V gave up 0 bases and J gave up 4 bases, with 15 bases separating them. The CDR3 spans 16 residues. The CDR3 reads CSARDFRASGTGELFF. The CDR3, as DNA: TGCAGTGCTAGAGATTTCAGGGCCTCGGGCACCGGGGAGCTGTTTTTT.

The table lists this clonotype with many counts. The CDR3 sequence: CAISEGLAGSYNEQFF. The CDR3 nucleotides are TGTGCCATCAGTGAGGGACTAGCGGGGTCCTACAATGAGCAGTTCTTC. This sequence joins TRBV10-3 and TRBJ2-1; TRBD2 aligns across 12 bases. The CDR3 consists of 16 residues. J lost 1 base, V lost 2 bases, and 0 bases had no gene match. In germline, CDR1 is ENHRY, CDR2 SYGVKD.

There are a few counts of this clonotype. The chain links TRBV12-3 or TRBV12-4 to TRBJ2-1; D is undetermined. V was pared by 8 bases and J by 6 bases, with 14 bases between. The CDR3 has 13 amino acids. The CDR3 region has the DNA TGTGCCAGCGCAAGGTCTGGTCTCAATGAGCAGTTCTTC. As protein: CASARSGLNEQFF.

This clonotype turned up a few times. V and J are TRBV11-2 and TRBJ2-3; D uncertain. V lost 6 bases and J lost 0, with 13 bases in between. The CDR3 spans 15 residues. Germline V gene sequence: CDR1 SGHAT, CDR2 FQNNGV. CDR3 sequence reads: CASRLNSVSTDTQYF. Here the CDR3 DNA reads TGTGCCAGCAGACTTAACAGCGTTAGCACAGATACGCAGTATTTT.

This clonotype was observed a few times. V and J are TRBV6-6 and TRBJ1-2; TRBD1 might be the D (6 bases). V shed 6 bases and J shed 2 bases, with 10 bases lying between them. There are 13 residues in the CDR3. Germline-derived CDR1 and CDR2 are MNHNY and SVGAGI (reference sequence). This chain's CDR3 is CASRNGQNYGYTF. CDR3 DNA sequence: TGTGCCAGCAGAAACGGACAGAACTATGGCTACACCTTC.

V usage is TRBV3-1 and J usage is TRBJ2-1; D is unclear. Between the trimmed V and J ends, which lost 1 base and 9 bases, there was a span of 13 bases. CDR1 LGHDT and CDR2 YNNKEL come from the germline V gene (reference sequence). This CDR3 is 14 amino acids long. Here the CDR3 DNA reads TGTGCCAGCAGCCAAGGGTCGGAGCCCACTGAGCAGTTCTTC. It yields the protein CASSQGSEPTEQFF.

The chain carries TRBV12-3 or TRBV12-4 and TRBJ1-2, with D perhaps matching TRBD1 (6 bases). The CDR3 runs to 14 residues. Trimming took off 6 bases at V and 7 bases at J, with 18 bases between the two ends. The CDR3 sequence: CASSPTRGRPGYTF. The CDR3 DNA reads as TGTGCCAGCAGCCCGACGCGGGGGCGCCCTGGCTACACCTTC.

The chain joins TRBV5-1 to TRBJ2-3; D is ambiguous. The germline gives CDR1 SGHRS, CDR2 YFSETQ. The CDR3 is made up of 11 amino acids. Trimming shortened V by 4 bases and J by 6 bases, and 6 bases separated the two germline ends. This CDR3 is CASSLIDTQYF. CDR3 bases: TGCGCCAGCAGCCTGATTGATACGCAGTATTTT. Together with reference TRBV5-1 and TRBJ2-3, the CDR3 gives the full variable domain: KAGVTQTPRYLIKTRGQQVTLSCSPISGHRSVSWYQQTPGQGLQFLFEYFSETQRNKGNFPGRFSGRQFSNSRSEMNVSTLELGDSALYLCASSLIDTQYFGPGTRLTVL.

In this sample, this clonotype turned up once. The chain recombines TRBV7-9 with TRBJ1-2; D not resolved. Germline V gene lookup returns CDR1 SEHNR and CDR2 FQNEAQ (reference sequence). This CDR3 has 13 residues. V lost 3 bases to trimming and J lost 2 bases, with 7 bases between them. The DNA for the CDR3 is TGTGCCAGCAGCTTGGGTCAGAACTATGGCTACACCTTC. Protein sequence: CASSLGQNYGYTF. The whole variable domain, filled in from reference TRBV7-9 and TRBJ1-2, reads DTGVSQNPRHKITKRGQNVTFRCDPISEHNRLYWYRQTLGQGPEFLTYFQNEAQLEKSRLLSDRFSAERPKGSFSTLEIQRTEQGDSAMYLCASSLGQNYGYTFGSGTRLTVV.

V is TRBV30 and J is TRBJ2-3; 8 nucleotides match TRBD2. CDR1 GTSNPN and CDR2 SVGIG come from the germline V gene (reference sequence). J lost 7 bases, V lost 4 bases, and 4 bases had no gene match. This CDR3 contains 12 residues. CDR3 sequence reads: CAWMAGGHTQYF. The CDR3 DNA follows: TGTGCCTGGATGGCGGGGGGTCATACGCAGTATTTT. Using reference TRBV30 and TRBJ2-3 for the parts outside the CDR3, the full variable domain is SQTIHQWPATLVQPVGSPLSLECTVEGTSNPNLYWYRQAAGRGLQLLFYSVGIGQISSEVPQNLSASRPQDRQFILSSKKLLLSDSGFYLCAWMAGGHTQYFGPGTRLTVL.

The gene calls are TRBV4-1 and TRBJ1-6; weak D call: TRBD1 (5 bases). CDR1 and CDR2 from the germline V gene are MGHRA and YSYEKL. The CDR3 has 15 residues. Trimming removed 3 bases from V and 5 bases from J, with 11 bases in between. The CDR3 DNA is TGCGCCAGCAGCCAGAGGGGAATGGATAATTCACCCCTCCACTTT. Protein sequence: CASSQRGMDNSPLHF.

The J gene is TRBJ2-7, the V gene TRBV2; D is unresolved. V shed 10 bases and J shed 4 bases, with 11 bases lying between them. Germline lookup yields CDR1 SNHLY and CDR2 FYNNEI. The CDR3 sequence is 11 residues long. For the CDR3, the DNA is TGTGCCACCCTACGGCGATACGAGCAGTACTTC. This translates into CATLRRYEQYF.

This clonotype was counted between two and nine times. The chain carries TRBV6-2 or TRBV6-3 and TRBJ2-7; TRBD1 matches at 7 bases. This CDR3 region has 13 residues. Germline V gives CDR1 MNHEY, CDR2 SVGEGT. The V segment lost 6 bases and the J segment 0 bases; nucleotides outside the gene matches: 2. The DNA for the CDR3 is TGTGCCAGCAGCGGGACAGACTCCTACGAGCAGTACTTC. It specifies CASSGTDSYEQYF.

In its sample, this clonotype was seen a few times. The gene calls are TRBV3-1 and TRBJ2-7; D might be TRBD1 (6 bases). CDR3 length: 14 amino acids. Trimming shortened V by 0 bases and J by 1 base, and 7 bases separated the two germline ends. Germline lookup yields CDR1 LGHDT and CDR2 YNNKEL (reference sequence). As DNA, the CDR3 is TGTGCCAGCAGCCAAGAGGACAGATCCTACGAGCAGTACTTC. This gives the protein CASSQEDRSYEQYF.

This clonotype appeared a few times. The CDR3 sequence: CSAKVAGAYEQYF. CDR3 nucleotides: TGCAGTGCTAAGGTAGCGGGAGCCTACGAGCAGTACTTC. The rearrangement links TRBV20-1 to TRBJ2-7, with 9 bases aligning to TRBD2. Trimming at V came to 4 bases and at J to 2 bases, leaving 3 bases not matched to a gene. CDR3 length equals 13 residues. Germline CDR1 and CDR2: DFQATT and SNEGSKA (reference sequence).

A few counts support this clonotype. The V call is TRBV5-1, the J call TRBJ2-3, with D possibly TRBD1 on 5 matching bases. With 0 bases removed from V and 2 bases from J, the gap between germline ends came to 13 bases. Germline V CDR1 and CDR2: SGHRS, YFSETQ. The CDR3 is 16 amino acids. The CDR3 sequence is CASSLDTGLTTDTQYF. As DNA, the CDR3 is TGCGCCAGCAGCTTGGATACAGGATTAACCACAGATACGCAGTATTTT.

This clonotype was observed a few times. V usage is TRBV27 and J usage is TRBJ2-3; no clear D gene. Looked up from germline, CDR1 is MNHEY and CDR2 is SMNVEV (reference sequence). The CDR3 extends over 14 amino acids. Trimming took 7 bases from V and 6 from J, leaving 17 bases between them. CDR3 region: CASTPLGTRDTQYF. The CDR3 bases are TGTGCCAGCACCCCCCTGGGAACCCGGGATACGCAGTATTTT.

This clonotype was seen a handful of times. The V gene is TRBV11-3, the J gene TRBJ2-3, with D unresolved. The CDR3 totals 12 residues. Trimming took off 1 base at V and 2 bases at J, with 1 base between the two ends. From germline, CDR1 is SGHNT and CDR2 YENEEA. CDR3 amino acids: CASSLVTDTQYF. The CDR3 DNA reads as TGTGCCAGCAGCTTAGTCACAGATACGCAGTATTTT.

In its sample, this clonotype was seen many times. The CDR3 DNA follows: TGCAGTGCTTCCATAGCGGGAAGGTACCCGGGGGAGCAGTACTTC. Protein product: CSASIAGRYPGEQYF. J is TRBJ2-7 and V is TRBV20-1; 8 nucleotides align to TRBD2. Germline-derived CDR1 and CDR2 are DFQATT and SNEGSKA (reference sequence). This CDR3 is 15 amino acids long. V shed 5 bases and J 7 bases; nucleotides not matched to a gene: 16.

This chain links TRBV2 with TRBJ1-5; 12 nucleotides match TRBD1. Trimming removed 3 bases from V and 6 bases from J; junction bases left unmatched: 3. This CDR3 contains 15 residues. Germline V gene data show CDR1 as SNHLY and CDR2 as FYNNEI. CDR3 loop: CASSEGQGASQPQHF. CDR3 in DNA: TGTGCCAGCAGTGAGGGACAGGGGGCGTCTCAGCCCCAGCATTTT.

This clonotype was observed a few times. V is TRBV4-3 and J is TRBJ2-3; weak D call: TRBD2 (6 bases). V shed 1 base and J shed 0 bases, with 8 bases lying between them. Germline CDR1 is LGHNA and CDR2 is YSLEER. The CDR3 consists of 15 residues. The CDR3 loop is CASSQAGRSTDTQYF. CDR3 DNA sequence: TGCGCCAGCAGCCAAGCGGGGAGGAGCACAGATACGCAGTATTTT.

This clonotype was observed at least ten times. The chain employs TRBV5-1 and TRBJ2-7, with D possibly matching TRBD1 (5 bases). Between the trimmed V and J ends, which lost 0 bases and 6 bases, there was a span of 13 bases. Germline assignment: CDR1 SGHRS and CDR2 YFSETQ. This CDR3 has 14 residues. Here the CDR3 DNA reads TGCGCCAGCAGCTTGGAGGCAGGGTTCGGCGAGCAGTACTTC. It specifies CASSLEAGFGEQYF.